This is a list of T cell receptor beta chains from one sample in a study of long-term antiretroviral therapy in people with HIV. Libraries were prepared by immunoSEQ multiplex PCR; TCRdb keeps only in-frame clonotypes and omits some of them. The sample contains 20,000 or so clones, less than 85% of which appear only once. Sequenced material: unsorted PBMCs, taken 0.5 years before starting antiretroviral therapy. The receptors stem from a woman aged 45-60 years with HIV. Both conserved end residues are part of each CDR3. D genes are given only for firm matches. Size values are once, few and many counts, or a class for expanded clones, and some rows have none.

j_gene: TRBJ1-5; v_gene: TRBV2; d_gene: TRBD1; abundance: .; len: 14; CDR3aa: CASSDGQGVQPQHF; CDR3nt: TGTGCCAGCAGTGATGGACAGGGAGTGCAGCCCCAGCATTTT
j_gene: TRBJ2-5; v_gene: TRBV7-2; d_gene: .; abundance: .; len: 12; CDR3aa: CASTLQAETQYF; CDR3nt: TGTGCCAGCACCCTCCAGGCCGAGACCCAGTACTTC
j_gene: TRBJ1-1; v_gene: TRBV4-1; d_gene: .; abundance: .; len: 14; CDR3aa: CASSQPVEGAEAFF; CDR3nt: TGCGCCAGCAGCCAACCCGTCGAGGGGGCTGAAGCTTTCTTT
j_gene: TRBJ2-6; v_gene: TRBV5-5; d_gene: TRBD2; abundance: .; len: 17; CDR3aa: CASSLSGGNSGANVLTF; CDR3nt: TGTGCCAGCAGCTTGAGCGGGGGCAACTCTGGGGCCAACGTCCTGACTTTC
j_gene: TRBJ1-1; v_gene: TRBV7-9; d_gene: TRBD1; abundance: few; len: 14; CDR3aa: CASSPGQANTEAFF; CDR3nt: TGTGCCAGCAGCCCCGGACAGGCGAACACTGAAGCTTTCTTT
j_gene: TRBJ2-2; v_gene: TRBV6-5; d_gene: .; abundance: .; len: 15; CDR3aa: CASSFRPANTGELFF; CDR3nt: TGTGCCAGCAGTTTTAGGCCCGCGAACACCGGGGAGCTGTTTTTT
j_gene: TRBJ2-7; v_gene: TRBV19; d_gene: .; abundance: .; len: 15; CDR3aa: CASSISRGPSYEQYF; CDR3nt: TGTGCCAGTAGTATTTCCAGGGGTCCCTCCTACGAGCAGTACTTC
j_gene: TRBJ2-1; v_gene: TRBV7-9; d_gene: TRBD1; abundance: .; len: 12; CDR3aa: CASSQDRPEQFF; CDR3nt: TGTGCCAGCAGCCAGGACAGGCCTGAGCAGTTCTTC
j_gene: TRBJ2-2; v_gene: TRBV19; d_gene: .; abundance: .; len: 12; CDR3aa: CASSLNTGELFF; CDR3nt: TGTGCCAGTAGTCTGAACACCGGGGAGCTGTTTTTT
j_gene: TRBJ1-6; v_gene: TRBV11-2; d_gene: .; abundance: .; len: 17; CDR3aa: CASSGTGQSSYNSPLHF; CDR3nt: TGTGCCAGCAGCGGGACTGGACAGAGCTCCTATAATTCACCCCTCCACTTT
j_gene: TRBJ1-2; v_gene: TRBV28; d_gene: .; abundance: .; len: 13; CDR3aa: CASISGVDYGYTF; CDR3nt: TGTGCCAGCATCTCAGGGGTTGACTATGGCTACACCTTC
j_gene: TRBJ2-5; v_gene: TRBV7-3; d_gene: .; abundance: .; len: 15; CDR3aa: CASSATVGLGGTQYF; CDR3nt: TGTGCCAGCAGCGCGACAGTTGGTCTAGGGGGGACCCAGTACTTC
j_gene: TRBJ2-1; v_gene: TRBV30; d_gene: .; abundance: .; len: 15; CDR3aa: CAWSKGTGLADEQFF; CDR3nt: TGTGCCTGGAGTAAGGGAACAGGGTTGGCGGATGAGCAGTTCTTC
j_gene: TRBJ1-1; v_gene: TRBV30; d_gene: .; abundance: .; len: 13; CDR3aa: CACQGQTNTEAFF; CDR3nt: TGTGCCTGCCAGGGACAAACGAACACTGAAGCTTTCTTT
j_gene: TRBJ2-3; v_gene: TRBV9; d_gene: .; abundance: .; len: 15; CDR3aa: CASSVTVTSTDTQYF; CDR3nt: TGTGCCAGCAGCGTGACAGTGACTAGCACAGATACGCAGTATTTT
j_gene: TRBJ2-1; v_gene: TRBV5-1; d_gene: .; abundance: once; len: 13; CDR3aa: CASSLAVSGEQFF; CDR3nt: TGCGCCAGCAGCTTGGCCGTCAGCGGTGAGCAGTTCTTC
j_gene: TRBJ1-1; v_gene: TRBV5-4; d_gene: .; abundance: .; len: 16; CDR3aa: CASSLEGGRANTEAFF; CDR3nt: TGTGCCAGCAGCTTGGAAGGTGGCAGGGCTAACACTGAAGCTTTCTTT
j_gene: TRBJ2-7; v_gene: TRBV2; d_gene: TRBD1; abundance: .; len: 13; CDR3aa: CAIRDRGFYEQYF; CDR3nt: TGTGCCATCCGGGACAGGGGGTTCTACGAGCAGTACTTC
j_gene: TRBJ2-2; v_gene: TRBV28; d_gene: .; abundance: .; len: 14; CDR3aa: CASSFFRVSGELFF; CDR3nt: TGTGCCAGCAGTTTTTTTCGTGTTTCCGGGGAGCTGTTTTTT
j_gene: TRBJ1-1; v_gene: TRBV6-8; d_gene: .; abundance: .; len: 12; CDR3aa: CASSPTERRAFF; CDR3nt: TGTGCCAGCAGTCCGACCGAACGCCGGGCTTTCTTT
j_gene: TRBJ1-1; v_gene: TRBV5-1; d_gene: .; abundance: .; len: 19; CDR3aa: CASEEVKRGTDLTNTEAFF; CDR3nt: TGCGCCAGCGAGGAAGTTAAGAGGGGCACTGATTTGACGAACACTGAAGCTTTCTTT
j_gene: TRBJ1-2; v_gene: TRBV27; d_gene: .; abundance: .; len: 15; CDR3aa: CASSPRQTVNYGYTF; CDR3nt: TGTGCCAGCAGCCCTAGACAGACCGTTAACTATGGCTACACCTTC
j_gene: TRBJ1-2; v_gene: TRBV2; d_gene: .; abundance: once; len: 13; CDR3aa: CASNPGGTYGYTF; CDR3nt: TGTGCCAGCAACCCGGGGGGAACCTATGGCTACACCTTC
j_gene: TRBJ2-5; v_gene: TRBV27; d_gene: TRBD1; abundance: .; len: 16; CDR3aa: CASRILGQGEGETQYF; CDR3nt: TGTGCCAGCAGAATATTAGGACAGGGCGAGGGAGAGACCCAGTACTTC
j_gene: TRBJ2-5; v_gene: TRBV6-5; d_gene: .; abundance: medium-sized; len: 14; CDR3aa: CASAHPINQETQYF; CDR3nt: TGTGCCAGCGCCCACCCCATAAACCAAGAGACCCAGTACTTC
j_gene: TRBJ2-6; v_gene: TRBV6-5; d_gene: .; abundance: .; len: 15; CDR3aa: CASRETDSGANVLTF; CDR3nt: TGTGCCAGCAGGGAAACAGACTCTGGGGCCAACGTCCTGACTTTC
j_gene: TRBJ1-2; v_gene: TRBV6-5; d_gene: TRBD1; abundance: .; len: 16; CDR3aa: CASSYSYRGDLYGYTF; CDR3nt: TGTGCCAGCAGTTACTCTTACAGGGGAGACTTATATGGCTACACCTTC
j_gene: TRBJ2-6; v_gene: TRBV10-2; d_gene: .; abundance: .; len: 13; CDR3aa: CASSPAPANVLTF; CDR3nt: TGCGCCAGCAGCCCAGCACCGGCCAACGTCCTGACTTTC
j_gene: TRBJ1-2; v_gene: TRBV6-1; d_gene: .; abundance: .; len: 12; CDR3aa: CASTETSYGYTF; CDR3nt: TGTGCCAGCACCGAAACCAGCTATGGCTACACCTTC
j_gene: TRBJ1-1; v_gene: TRBV9; d_gene: TRBD1; abundance: once; len: 13; CDR3aa: CASSSQGGTEAFF; CDR3nt: TGTGCCAGCAGCTCACAGGGGGGCACTGAAGCTTTCTTT
j_gene: TRBJ2-5; v_gene: TRBV12-5; d_gene: .; abundance: .; len: 14; CDR3aa: CASGLVRGEETQYF; CDR3nt: TGTGCTAGTGGTTTGGTGAGGGGTGAAGAGACCCAGTACTTC
j_gene: TRBJ2-7; v_gene: TRBV28; d_gene: .; abundance: .; len: 14; CDR3aa: CASSSGRPRGEQYF; CDR3nt: TGTGCCAGCAGTTCGGGACGACCCCGGGGCGAGCAGTACTTC
j_gene: TRBJ1-2; v_gene: TRBV29-1; d_gene: .; abundance: .; len: 12; CDR3aa: CSVVDSSNGYTF; CDR3nt: TGCAGCGTTGTAGACAGCTCAAACGGCTACACCTTC
j_gene: TRBJ2-3; v_gene: TRBV5-1; d_gene: .; abundance: .; len: 14; CDR3aa: CASSLPEGSDTQYF; CDR3nt: TGCGCCAGCAGCTTGCCCGAGGGATCAGATACGCAGTATTTT
j_gene: TRBJ2-3; v_gene: TRBV27; d_gene: .; abundance: .; len: 13; CDR3aa: CASSSWDSDTQYF; CDR3nt: TGTGCCAGCAGTTCATGGGACTCGGATACGCAGTATTTT
j_gene: TRBJ2-3; v_gene: TRBV6-1; d_gene: .; abundance: .; len: 14; CDR3aa: CASSDRYGTDTQYF; CDR3nt: TGTGCCAGCAGTGACCGGTATGGCACAGATACGCAGTATTTT